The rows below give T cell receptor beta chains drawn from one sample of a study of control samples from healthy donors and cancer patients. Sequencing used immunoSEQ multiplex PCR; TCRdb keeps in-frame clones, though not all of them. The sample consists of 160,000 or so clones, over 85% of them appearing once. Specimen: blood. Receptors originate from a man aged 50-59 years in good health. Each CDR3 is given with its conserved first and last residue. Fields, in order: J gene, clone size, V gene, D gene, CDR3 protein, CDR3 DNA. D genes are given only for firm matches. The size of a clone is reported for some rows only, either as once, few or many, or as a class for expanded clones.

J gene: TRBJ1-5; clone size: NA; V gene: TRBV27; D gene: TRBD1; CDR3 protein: CASKGTGSNQPQHF; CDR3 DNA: TGTGCCAGCAAGGGGACAGGGAGCAATCAGCCCCAGCATTTT
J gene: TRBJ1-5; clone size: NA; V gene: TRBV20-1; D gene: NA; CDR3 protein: CSASRPGKPQHF; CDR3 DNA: TGCAGTGCTAGTCGTCCAGGGAAGCCCCAGCATTTT
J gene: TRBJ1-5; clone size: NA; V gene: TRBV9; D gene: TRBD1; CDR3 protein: CASSGGQGTQPQHF; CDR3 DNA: TGTGCCAGCAGCGGGGGACAGGGGACCCAGCCCCAGCATTTT
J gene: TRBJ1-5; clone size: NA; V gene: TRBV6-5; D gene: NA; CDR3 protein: CASSRRQVGQPQHF; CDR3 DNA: TGTGCCAGCAGTCGACGACAGGTTGGGCAGCCCCAGCATTTT
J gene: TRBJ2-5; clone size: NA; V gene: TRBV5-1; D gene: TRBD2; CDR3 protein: CASSPGLALWGETQYF; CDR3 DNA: TGCGCCAGCAGCCCGGGACTAGCCCTTTGGGGAGAGACCCAGTACTTC
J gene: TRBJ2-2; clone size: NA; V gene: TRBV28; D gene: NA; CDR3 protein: CASSRHDPGELFF; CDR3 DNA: TGTGCCAGCAGTCGCCATGACCCCGGGGAGCTGTTTTTT
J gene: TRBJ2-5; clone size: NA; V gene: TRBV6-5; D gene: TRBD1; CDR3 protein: CASSPGGETQYF; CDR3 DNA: TGTGCCAGCAGCCCAGGGGGAGAGACCCAGTACTTC
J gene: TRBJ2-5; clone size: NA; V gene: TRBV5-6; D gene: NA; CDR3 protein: CASSQRTVDLETQYF; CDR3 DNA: TGTGCCAGCAGCCAACGGACGGTGGACCTTGAGACCCAGTACTTC
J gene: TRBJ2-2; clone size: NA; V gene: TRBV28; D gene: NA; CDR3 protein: CASPGDNTGELFF; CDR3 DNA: TGTGCCAGCCCGGGGGATAACACCGGGGAGCTGTTTTTT
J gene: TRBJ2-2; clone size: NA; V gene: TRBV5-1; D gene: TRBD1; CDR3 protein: CASSRGTENTGELFF; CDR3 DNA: TGCGCCAGCAGCCGAGGGACAGAGAACACCGGGGAGCTGTTTTTT
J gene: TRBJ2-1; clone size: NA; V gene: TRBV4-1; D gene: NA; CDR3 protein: CASSQEGSGRPYNEQFF; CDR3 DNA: TGCGCCAGCAGCCAAGAGGGATCGGGGAGGCCTTACAATGAGCAGTTCTTC
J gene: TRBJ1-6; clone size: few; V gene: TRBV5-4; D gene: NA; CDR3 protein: CASRLGTAIDSPLHF; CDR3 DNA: TGTGCCAGCAGATTGGGGACCGCAATAGATTCACCCCTCCACTTT
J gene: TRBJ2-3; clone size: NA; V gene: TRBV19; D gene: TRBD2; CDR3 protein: CASQGSGRFFTDTQYF; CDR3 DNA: TGTGCCAGCCAAGGGAGCGGGAGGTTTTTCACAGATACGCAGTATTTT
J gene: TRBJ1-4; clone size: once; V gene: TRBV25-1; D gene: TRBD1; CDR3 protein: CASSDRDRGPEKLFF; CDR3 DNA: TGTGCCAGCAGTGATAGGGACAGGGGCCCGGAAAAACTGTTTTTT
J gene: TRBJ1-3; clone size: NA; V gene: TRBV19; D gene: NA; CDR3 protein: CASSAGLSGNTIYF; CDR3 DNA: TGTGCCAGTAGTGCCGGGCTTTCTGGAAACACCATATATTTT
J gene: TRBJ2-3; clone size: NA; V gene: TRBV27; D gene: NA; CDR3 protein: CASSHITAVSSTDTQYF; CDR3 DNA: TGTGCCAGCAGTCATATTACAGCAGTTTCTAGCACAGATACGCAGTATTTT
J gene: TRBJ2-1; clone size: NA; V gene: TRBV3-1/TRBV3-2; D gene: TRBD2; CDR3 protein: CASSRPGVSGRAWEQFF; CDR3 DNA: TGTGCCAGCAGCCGCCCGGGGGTTAGCGGGAGGGCCTGGGAGCAGTTCTTC
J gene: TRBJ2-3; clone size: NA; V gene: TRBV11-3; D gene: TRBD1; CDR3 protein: CASSLSTGVPDTQYF; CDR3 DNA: TGTGCCAGCAGCTTGTCGACAGGGGTCCCAGATACGCAGTATTTT
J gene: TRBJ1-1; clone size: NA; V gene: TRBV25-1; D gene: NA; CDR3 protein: CASSEGPGRTENTEAFF; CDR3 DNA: TGTGCCAGCAGTGAAGGACCTGGAAGGACCGAGAACACTGAAGCTTTCTTT
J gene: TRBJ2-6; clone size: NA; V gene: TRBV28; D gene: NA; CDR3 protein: CASSTGSGANVLTF; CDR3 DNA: TGTGCCAGCAGCACAGGGTCTGGGGCCAACGTCCTGACTTTC
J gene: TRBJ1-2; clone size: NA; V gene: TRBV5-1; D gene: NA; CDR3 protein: CASSPGQTQNYGYTF; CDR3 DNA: TGCGCCAGCAGCCCAGGACAGACCCAGAACTATGGCTACACCTTC
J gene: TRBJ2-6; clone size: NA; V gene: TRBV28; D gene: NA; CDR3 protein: CASSFGWHSGANVLTF; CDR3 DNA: TGTGCCAGCAGTTTCGGGTGGCACTCTGGGGCCAACGTCCTGACTTTC
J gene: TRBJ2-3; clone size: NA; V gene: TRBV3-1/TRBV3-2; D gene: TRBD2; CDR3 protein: CASSQAPGLATDTQYF; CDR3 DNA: TGTGCCAGCAGCCAGGCTCCGGGACTAGCTACAGATACGCAGTATTTT
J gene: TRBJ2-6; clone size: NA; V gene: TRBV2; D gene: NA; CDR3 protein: CASSEMRNSGANVLTF; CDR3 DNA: TGTGCCAGCAGTGAAATGCGGAACTCTGGGGCCAACGTCCTGACTTTC
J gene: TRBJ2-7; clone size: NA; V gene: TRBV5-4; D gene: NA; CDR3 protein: CASSLEPFEQYF; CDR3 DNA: TGTGCCAGCAGCTTGGAACCGTTCGAGCAGTACTTC